Listed below are T cell receptor beta chains from one sample, sequenced in a study of control samples from healthy donors and cancer patients. The method was immunoSEQ multiplex PCR; TCRdb's version includes in-frame clones alone and lacks a portion of them. Counted here are 150,000 to 200,000 clones, approximately 86% occurring once; the ten biggest clones make up 4% to 6%. The material sequenced was blood. The source is a woman in her twenties or thirties in good health. Both conserved end residues are part of each CDR3. A D gene is named only where the DNA matches it firmly. Rows give clone size only sometimes, using once, few, many, or a class for an expanded clone.

>.|.|TRBV6-1|TRBJ1-2
TGTGCCAGCAGTGAACGGGGTGGGATCTATGGCTACACCTTC
CASSERGGIYGYTF
>.|few|TRBV5-1|TRBJ2-1
TGCGCCAGCAGCTTGAAGGCGAGCTCCTACAATGAGCAGTTCTTC
CASSLKASSYNEQFF
>.|.|TRBV6-2/TRBV6-3|TRBJ1-5
TGTGCCAGCAGCCCTGCCCGGCCGACATCACTCACAGGGAGGAATGGTCGGGGCAATCAGCCCCAGCATTTT
CASSPARPTSLTGRNGRGNQPQHF
>.|.|TRBV28|TRBJ1-2
TGTGCCAGCAGTTTATCGGTGGCTTATGGCTACACCTTC
CASSLSVAYGYTF
>.|.|TRBV24-1|TRBJ2-1
TGTGCCACCAGTGAACCTCATGCCTACAATGAGCAGTTCTTC
CATSEPHAYNEQFF
>.|.|TRBV19|TRBJ2-7
TGTGCCAGTAGTATCAAGCCTGACTCCTACGAGCAGTACTTC
CASSIKPDSYEQYF
>.|.|TRBV20-1|TRBJ2-1
TGCAGTGCTAGAGATCCCCCAAGGCAGTTCTTC
CSARDPPRQFF
>.|.|TRBV28|TRBJ1-3
TGTGCCAGCAGGCCACTAATGGCGGGAAACACCATATATTTT
CASRPLMAGNTIYF
>.|.|TRBV5-8|TRBJ1-5
TGTGCCAGCAGCTCCGGCCCAGGGGAAAATCAGCCCCAGCATTTT
CASSSGPGENQPQHF
>.|.|TRBV5-6|TRBJ1-2
TGTGCCAGCAGCTTAGGGGCCGGGACCCTATATGGCTACACCTTC
CASSLGAGTLYGYTF
>.|.|TRBV2|TRBJ2-5
TGTGCCAGCAGTGAAATTACGGGATTGGATGAGACCCAGTACTTC
CASSEITGLDETQYF
>TRBD2|few|TRBV4-1|TRBJ2-7
TGCGCCAGCAGCCAAGTAATGGCGGGAGGCCCCTCCTACGAGCAGTACTTC
CASSQVMAGGPSYEQYF
>TRBD2|.|TRBV6-1|TRBJ2-2
TGTGCCAGCAGTGACGGACTAGCGGGGGGTGGCTACGGGGAGCTGTTTTTT
CASSDGLAGGGYGELFF
>.|.|TRBV30|TRBJ2-2
TGTGCCTGGGAACGGGGTGGCGGCACCGGGGAGCTGTTTTTT
CAWERGGGTGELFF
>.|.|TRBV28|TRBJ2-7
TGTGCCACACAGACGCTCTCCTACGAGCAGTACTTC
CATQTLSYEQYF
>.|.|TRBV4-2|TRBJ2-4
TGTGCCAGCAGCCCCCTCGTGGGGGAAAACATTCAGTACTTC
CASSPLVGENIQYF
>.|.|TRBV7-9|TRBJ2-1
TGTGCCAGCAGCTCCCCCTCGAACAATATGGTGCAGTTCTTC
CASSSPSNNMVQFF
>TRBD1|.|TRBV29-1|TRBJ1-2
TGCAGCGTGTCGGACAGGGAGGAGGGCTACACCTTC
CSVSDREEGYTF
>.|.|TRBV28|TRBJ1-5
TGTGCCAGCAGTGTCCGTAGGGGAGTAGGTCAGCCCCAGCATTTT
CASSVRRGVGQPQHF
>.|.|TRBV27|TRBJ2-2
TGTGCCAGCCAAGGACTGACAAACACCGGGGAGCTGTTTTTT
CASQGLTNTGELFF
>.|.|TRBV7-6|TRBJ2-1
TGTGCCAGCAGCCTGGCGGCCCAGGTCTACAATGAGCAGTTCTTC
CASSLAAQVYNEQFF
>.|.|TRBV5-5|TRBJ2-5
TGTGCCAGCAGCCCAGGGGACCAAGAGACCCAGTACTTC
CASSPGDQETQYF
>.|.|TRBV9|TRBJ2-2
TGTGCCAGCAGCGTGCCACAGGGAAGGGTGGACACCGGGGAGCTGTTTTTT
CASSVPQGRVDTGELFF
>.|.|TRBV18|TRBJ2-5
TGTGCCAGCTCAACAACGGACAGCGGGGTGTCGGGGACCCAGTACTTC
CASSTTDSGVSGTQYF
>TRBD2|.|TRBV27|TRBJ2-7
TGTGCCAGCAGTTCCGGGACTACCTACGAGCAGTACTTC
CASSSGTTYEQYF
>.|.|TRBV5-6|TRBJ2-6
TGTGCCAGCAGGTCAACGGGGGCTGGGGCCAACGTCCTGACTTTC
CASRSTGAGANVLTF
>.|.|TRBV27|TRBJ1-2
TGTGCCAGCAGGGGGGGGGCCTGTTCCTTTTACTATGGCTACACCTTC
CASRGGACSFYYGYTF
>TRBD2|.|TRBV4-1|TRBJ2-3
TGCGCCAGCAGCCAAGGGGGTGCAGCGGGGGACACAGATACGCAGTATTTT
CASSQGGAAGDTDTQYF
>TRBD2|.|TRBV10-1|TRBJ2-3
TGCGCCAGCAGTGAACGCCGGCGGGGGGGCACAGATACGCAGTATTTT
CASSERRRGGTDTQYF
>TRBD1|.|TRBV28|TRBJ1-2
TGTGCCAGCAGTTACAGGGGGGGCTACTATGGCTACACCTTC
CASSYRGGYYGYTF
>TRBD1|.|TRBV12-3/TRBV12-4|TRBJ1-2
TGTGCCAGCAGCTTGGACAGGGGTAATGGCTACACCTTC
CASSLDRGNGYTF
>.|few|TRBV5-5|TRBJ1-1
TGTGCCAGCAGCTTGGTTGGGTCAATGAACACTGAAGCTTTCTTT
CASSLVGSMNTEAFF
>.|.|TRBV27|TRBJ2-3
TGTGCCAGCACCGCACGTGGGGGATACACAGATACGCAGTATTTT
CASTARGGYTDTQYF
>.|.|TRBV6-5|TRBJ1-1
TGTGCCAGCAGTCCGTCCTACAGGAACACTGAAGCTTTCTTT
CASSPSYRNTEAFF
>.|.|TRBV15|TRBJ1-4
TGTGCCACCAGCTCGGAGATTACAGGGAGGAATGAAAAACTGTTTTTT
CATSSEITGRNEKLFF
>TRBD1|.|TRBV19|TRBJ1-1
TGTGCCAGTAGTCCAGGAACAGGGGAAACTGAAGCTTTCTTT
CASSPGTGETEAFF
>.|few|TRBV28|TRBJ2-2
TGTGCCAGCTCCGGCCTCACCGGGGAGCTGTTTTTT
CASSGLTGELFF
>.|.|TRBV11-3|TRBJ2-2
TGTGCCAGCAGCCCGGGACTGTCCACCGGGGAGCTGTTTTTT
CASSPGLSTGELFF
>.|.|TRBV13|TRBJ2-5
TGTGCCAGCAGCATCCCAAGAGGGACCCAGTACTTC
CASSIPRGTQYF
>.|.|TRBV19|TRBJ2-5
TGTGCCAGTAGTGGAAGGGCCTGGGGGTACCAAGAGACCCAGTACTTC
CASSGRAWGYQETQYF
>.|.|TRBV7-8|TRBJ1-2
TGTGCCAGCAGCTTATCCCCGAACTATGGCTACACCTTC
CASSLSPNYGYTF
>TRBD1|few|TRBV19|TRBJ1-6
TGTGCCAGTAGTATCCGGACAGGGCTCGGTTCACCCCTCCACTTT
CASSIRTGLGSPLHF
>TRBD1|.|TRBV19|TRBJ2-1
TGTGCCAGTGAAGGACAGGGAGTCTACAATGAGCAGTTCTTC
CASEGQGVYNEQFF
>.|.|TRBV5-1|TRBJ1-1
TGCGCCAGCAGCTTGGGGCCAGGCGATCACCTCGATCGGACTGAAGCTTTCTTT
CASSLGPGDHLDRTEAFF
>TRBD2|.|TRBV6-5|TRBJ2-3
TGTGCCAGCAGCCGGACTAGCGGCACAGATACGCAGTATTTT
CASSRTSGTDTQYF